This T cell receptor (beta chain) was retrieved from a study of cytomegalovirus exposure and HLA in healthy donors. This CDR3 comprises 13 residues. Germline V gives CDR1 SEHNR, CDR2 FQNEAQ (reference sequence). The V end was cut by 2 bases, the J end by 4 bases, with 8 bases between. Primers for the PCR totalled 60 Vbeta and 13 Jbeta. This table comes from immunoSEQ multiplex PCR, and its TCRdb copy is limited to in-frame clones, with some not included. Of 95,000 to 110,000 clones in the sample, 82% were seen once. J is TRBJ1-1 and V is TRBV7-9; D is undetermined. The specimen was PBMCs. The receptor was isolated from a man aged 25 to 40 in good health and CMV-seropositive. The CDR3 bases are TGTGCCAGCAGCTTAAGTGGAGCCACTGAAGCTTTCTTT. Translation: CASSLSGATEAFF.